What follows are 24 T cell receptor beta chains derived from one specimen sequenced in a study of blood T cell repertoires in COVID-19. Here immunoSEQ multiplex PCR was the method, and the copy in TCRdb shows in-frame clones only, minus some. This sample has approximately 150,000 clones; more than 80% occur once, and the top ten carry 13%. The sequenced sample consisted of peripheral blood. The receptors derive from a man between 18 and 29 years old with COVID-19, enrolled during active disease.

This sequence joins TRBV6-5 and TRBJ2-5, with D possibly matching TRBD1 (6 bases). The germline V and J ends were trimmed by 6 bases and 4 bases, with 15 bases remaining between them. Germline-derived CDR1 and CDR2 are MNHEY and SVGAGI. The CDR3 has 14 residues. The CDR3 coding sequence is TGTGCCAGCAGCCCGGACAGATTAAGAGAGACCCAGTACTTC. It codes for CASSPDRLRETQYF.

The chain links TRBV6-6 to TRBJ2-1; 12 bases are a match to TRBD2. Germline V gene sequence: CDR1 MNHNY, CDR2 SVGAGI (reference sequence). The trim removed 7 bases at V and 2 bases at J, leaving 3 bases unmatched. This CDR3 spans 15 amino acids. The CDR3 loop reads CASIRTSGTYNEQFF. The CDR3 bases are TGTGCCAGCATCCGGACTAGCGGGACCTACAATGAGCAGTTCTTC.

The chain recombines TRBV19 with TRBJ1-2; D might be TRBD1 (5 bases). CDR1 is LNHDA, CDR2 SQIVND, per germline (reference sequence). The CDR3 is 15 amino acids. The V gene lost 5 bases and the J gene lost 8 bases, with 21 bases spanning the gap. CDR3 in DNA: TGTGCCAGTAGTGTATCAGGGTTAGGAGAGTTCGGCTACACCTTC. It encodes CASSVSGLGEFGYTF.

The chain recombines TRBV5-1 with TRBJ2-3; maybe TRBD2 (6 bases). Germline V gene lookup returns CDR1 SGHRS and CDR2 YFSETQ. V was clipped by 1 base and J by 3 bases, with 12 bases between them. There are 15 residues in the CDR3. The CDR3 reads CASSLPASVTDTQYF. The DNA of the CDR3 is TGCGCCAGCAGCTTGCCAGCTAGCGTGACAGATACGCAGTATTTT.

This rearrangement joins TRBV10-3 to TRBJ2-5; 10 bases fit TRBD2. V lost 5 bases to trimming and J lost 1 base; unmatched junction nucleotides: 1. CDR1 and CDR2 from the germline V gene are ENHRY and SYGVKD. The CDR3 sequence is 14 residues long. As DNA, the CDR3 is TGTGCCATCAGTCGGACTAGCGGCCAAGAGACCCAGTACTTC. Translating gives CAISRTSGQETQYF.

This chain joins TRBV19 and TRBJ2-1; 10 bases match TRBD1. This CDR3 contains 14 residues. After removal of 5 bases from V and 9 bases from J, the junction contained 7 bases not matched to a gene. CDR1 is LNHDA, CDR2 SQIVND, per germline (reference sequence). The CDR3 region has the DNA TGTGCCAGTAGTGACAGGGGGCGTCACTCTGAGCAGTTCTTC. Protein product: CASSDRGRHSEQFF.

The gene calls are TRBV6-5 and TRBJ2-3, with D possibly TRBD2 on 5 matching bases. The V gene lost 8 bases and the J gene lost 4 bases, with 16 bases spanning the gap. The length of the CDR3 is 14 residues. Germline-derived CDR1 and CDR2 are MNHEY and SVGAGI. CDR3 nucleotide sequence: TGTGCCAGCTCCTATGGAGGTCGGGCAGATACGCAGTATTTT. Protein product: CASSYGGRADTQYF.

The chain couples TRBV4-3 to TRBJ1-1; D is undetermined. CDR3 length: 13 residues. Trimming pared 3 bases from V and 1 base from J, leaving 6 bases between. Germline V gene sequence: CDR1 LGHNA, CDR2 YSLEER. Here the CDR3 reads CASSHRQNTEAFF. DNA of the CDR3: TGCGCCAGCAGCCACCGACAGAACACTGAAGCTTTCTTT.

This chain connects TRBV30 to TRBJ1-5; 8 positions match TRBD1. Germline V lookup: CDR1 GTSNPN, CDR2 SVGIG (reference sequence). The CDR3 consists of 15 residues. With V trimmed by 0 bases and J by 6 bases, 7 bases remained unmatched. The DNA for the CDR3 is TGTGCCTGGAGTGTAGGGCAGGGGGCAGGTCAGCCCCAGCATTTT. Protein product: CAWSVGQGAGQPQHF.

The CDR3 DNA is TGTGCCAGCAGACCAGCGGGACTAAATGAGCAGTTCTTC. This translates into CASRPAGLNEQFF. This chain links TRBV27 with TRBJ2-1; 7 bases match TRBD2. J was trimmed by 7 bases and V by 6 bases; bases with no gene match: 6. CDR1 MNHEY and CDR2 SMNVEV come from the germline V gene (reference sequence). This CDR3 is built from 13 residues.

The rearrangement links TRBV5-4 to TRBJ2-4, with unresolved D. V lost 0 bases and J 0 bases, leaving 13 bases between the germline ends. This CDR3 contains 17 residues. Germline values: CDR1 SGHNT, CDR2 YYREEE (reference sequence). CDR3 sequence (DNA): TGTGCCAGCAGCTTGGATGGCGGATTACTAGCCAAAAACATTCAGTACTTC. This translates into CASSLDGGLLAKNIQYF.

The chain employs TRBV6-4 and TRBJ2-3, with 11 bases matching TRBD2. V gave up 0 bases and J gave up 2 bases; unmatched junction bases: 1. The germline V gene has CDR1 MRHNA and CDR2 SNTAGT. This CDR3 region has 16 residues. CDR3 DNA sequence: TGTGCCAGCAGTGACTCTAGCGGGAGGGCCACAGATACGCAGTATTTT. This gives the protein CASSDSSGRATDTQYF.

The J gene is TRBJ1-2, the V gene TRBV19; 10 positions agree with TRBD1. CDR3 length: 14 residues. Germline V gene lookup returns CDR1 LNHDA and CDR2 SQIVND (reference sequence). V lost 5 bases and J lost 7; bases outside the gene matches: 7. Written as DNA, the CDR3 is TGTGCCAGTAGTGTCAGTGGGACAGGGGCTGGCTACACCTTC. Protein: CASSVSGTGAGYTF.

The CDR3 here is CASSTSTSGAYEQYF. The CDR3 DNA follows: TGTGCCAGCAGCACAAGCACTAGCGGTGCCTACGAGCAGTACTTC. This chain joins TRBV11-2 and TRBJ2-7; TRBD2 agrees at 8 bases. The CDR3 covers 15 residues. Germline CDR1 and CDR2: SGHAT and FQNNGV. With 5 bases clipped from V and 2 bases from J, the junction kept 8 bases outside the gene matches.

This clone was counted a single time. V is TRBV7-2 and J is TRBJ2-1; 9 bases are shared with TRBD1. Trimming removed 3 bases from V and 12 bases from J; junction bases left unmatched: 15. Germline loops: CDR1 SGHTA, CDR2 FQGNSA. This CDR3 has 16 residues. CDR3 coding DNA: TGTGCCAGCAGCTTCCTGGACAGGGGCGGAACAATCGGGCAGTTCTTC. Its translation: CASSFLDRGGTIGQFF.

This clone appeared once. The chain couples TRBV5-4 to TRBJ1-2; D is unclear. V was cut by 6 bases and J by 0 bases, with 15 bases left in between. CDR1 SGHNT and CDR2 YYREEE come from the germline V gene (reference sequence). The CDR3 runs 15 residues. This CDR3 is CASNYWVAANYGYTF. Written as DNA, the CDR3 is TGTGCCAGCAACTACTGGGTGGCAGCTAACTATGGCTACACCTTC. The variable domain in full, completed from reference TRBV5-4 and TRBJ1-2, reads ETGVTQSPTHLIKTRGQQVTLRCSSQSGHNTVSWYQQALGQGPQFIFQYYREEENGRGNFPPRFSGLQFPNYSSELNVNALELDDSALYLCASNYWVAANYGYTFGSGTRLTVV.

The chain recombines TRBV19 with TRBJ1-5; 9 bases are shared with TRBD1. J was trimmed by 3 bases and V by 5 bases; bases with no gene match: 8. The CDR3 is 16 amino acids. The germline V gene encodes CDR1 LNHDA and CDR2 SQIVND (reference sequence). The chain's CDR3 is CASSPQDRGANQPQHF. CDR3 bases: TGTGCCAGTAGTCCCCAAGACAGGGGGGCCAATCAGCCCCAGCATTTT.

V is TRBV2 and J is TRBJ2-3, with D possibly being TRBD2 (5 bases). The CDR3 spans 14 residues. The ends were cut back, 0 bases at V and 9 bases at J, with 13 bases in the middle. Germline assignment: CDR1 SNHLY and CDR2 FYNNEI. The CDR3 bases are TGTGCCAGCAGTGAAGCGGACTGGGGTGGAACGCAGTATTTT. Encoded protein: CASSEADWGGTQYF.

This chain links TRBV5-1 with TRBJ2-3, with TRBD1 matching 8 bases. Germline V gene data show CDR1 as SGHRS and CDR2 as YFSETQ. The J segment lost 4 bases and the V segment lost 6 bases, leaving 4 bases of the junction unmatched. The CDR3 consists of 13 residues. The CDR3 loop reads CASTRTGSDTQYF. Written as DNA, the CDR3 is TGCGCCAGCACCCGGACAGGGTCAGATACGCAGTATTTT.

V usage is TRBV5-8 and J usage is TRBJ2-2; D uncertain. CDR1 and CDR2 (germline): SGHTS, YDEGEE. V was clipped by 7 bases and J by 6 bases, with 7 bases between them. The CDR3 contains 11 residues. CDR3 nucleotide sequence: TGTGCCAGCGGGCCCCCCGGGGAGCTGTTTTTT. Translated, it gives CASGPPGELFF.

V and J are TRBV28 and TRBJ2-1; 9 bases align to TRBD2. V lost 4 bases, J lost 3 bases, and 4 bases stayed unmatched. The CDR3 has 15 residues. The germline CDR1 and CDR2 sequences are MDHEN and SYDVKM. DNA of the CDR3: TGTGCCAGCAGTTCCGCGGGAGGGTACTACAATGAGCAGTTCTTC. This codes for CASSSAGGYYNEQFF.

V is TRBV27 and J is TRBJ2-7, with D possibly TRBD1 on 5 matching bases. The length of the CDR3 is 14 residues. The germline V gene encodes CDR1 MNHEY and CDR2 SMNVEV (reference sequence). V was shortened by 2 bases and J by 0 bases, with 8 bases between the two germline ends. The CDR3 DNA follows: TGTGCCAGCAGTTTAACAGGTAACTCCTACGAGCAGTACTTC. This translates into CASSLTGNSYEQYF.

The rearrangement links TRBV7-2 to TRBJ1-5, with D possibly TRBD1 on 6 matching bases. Deletions cut 1 base from V and 1 base from J, with 11 bases between. Germline CDR1 and CDR2: SGHTA and FQGNSA. The CDR3 is made up of 16 amino acids. Written as DNA, the CDR3 is TGTGCCAGCAGCTTAGATTCCAGGGGAAGCAATCAGCCCCAGCATTTT. It translates to CASSLDSRGSNQPQHF.

The chain combines TRBV7-3 with TRBJ2-7, with D possibly matching TRBD1 (7 bases). CDR1 and CDR2 from the germline V gene are SGHTA and FQGTGA. Trimming removed 2 bases at V and 3 bases at J, with 14 bases between. The CDR3 is made up of 15 amino acids. CDR3 DNA: TGTGCCAGCAGCTTAGGAGGGACAGCGTTCTACGAGCAGTACTTC. Translating gives CASSLGGTAFYEQYF.